This TCR beta chain was sequenced in a study of CD4 T cells in relation to SARS-CoV-2 and coronaviruses. Sequencing was performed with immunoSEQ multiplex PCR; in TCRdb, only in-frame clones are kept and a portion is missing. Among some 70,000 clones listed, over 90% were seen once. The unexposed donors gave CD4+ T cells in about 2010-2019, prior to COVID-19. The CDR3 sequence is 15 residues long. Germline V gene data show CDR1 as MDHEN and CDR2 as SYDVKM. The V and J ends lost 1 base and 6 bases, in that order; junction bases with no gene match: 3. The specimen sequenced was naive CD4+ T cells from PBMCs. Subset indicated: naive CD4+ T cells isolated by negative enrichment. The origin of this receptor is a human donor in good health. This sequence joins TRBV28 and TRBJ1-6; 7 bases line up with TRBD1. The CDR3 DNA is TGTGCCAGCAGTTTATTCCAGGGGGTTAATTCACCCCTCCACTTT. Protein product: CASSLFQGVNSPLHF.